Below are 28 T cell receptor beta chains sequenced from a single sample in a study of T-cell reconstitution after alpha-beta-depleted transplantation in children. Preparation of the TCRbeta library used unique molecular identifiers. TCRdb re-derived calls from the PCR reads in MiXCR, one entry per CDR3 protein. The sample carries hundreds of thousands of distinct CDR3 sequences, roughly 15% recorded once. The material sequenced was PBMCs from the stem cell graft donor, taken from the stem cell graft. These receptors were obtained from a human donor who donated a stem cell graft to a child with acute myeloid leukemia.

The chain has TRBV5-1 and TRBJ1-2; 8 nucleotides align to TRBD1. The junction had 8 bases not matched to a gene; V was cut back by 5 bases and J by 8 bases. Per the germline V gene, CDR1 is SGHRS and CDR2 is YFSETQ. This CDR3 comprises 13 residues. The DNA for the CDR3 is TGCGCCAGCAGTTCGACAGGGGAGGGGGGCTACACCTTC. Translated, it gives CASSSTGEGGYTF.

This clonotype was detected only a few times. A much larger clone is a single base away; this may be a read error. The chain couples TRBV7-3 to TRBJ2-1, with TRBD2 matching 11 bases. Per germline, CDR1 SGHTA and CDR2 FQGTGA. This CDR3 comprises 14 residues. V was clipped by 5 bases and J by 6 bases; unmatched bases: 3. The CDR3 sequence is CASSRSGGANEQFF. CDR3 DNA: TGTGCCAGCAGCCGTAGCGGGGGGGCCAATGAGCAGTTCTTC.

The table lists this clonotype with many counts. The rearrangement links TRBV5-5 to TRBJ1-5, with D perhaps TRBD1 (5 bases). The CDR3 extends over 12 amino acids. The V and J ends lost 1 base and 8 bases respectively, with 7 bases between them. Germline V lookup: CDR1 SGHKS, CDR2 YYEKEE (reference sequence). The chain's CDR3 is CASSLSGKPQHF. The CDR3 DNA sequence: TGTGCCAGCAGCTTGTCAGGGAAGCCCCAGCATTTT. The full variable domain, in which reference TRBV5-5 and TRBJ1-5 provide the parts outside the CDR3, is DAGVTQSPTHLIKTRGQQVTLRCSPISGHKSVSWYQQVLGQGPQFIFQYYEKEERGRGNFPDRFSARQFPNYSSELNVNALLLGDSALYLCASSLSGKPQHFGDGTRLSIL.

This clonotype was observed at least ten times. V usage is TRBV27 and J usage is TRBJ2-1, with D perhaps matching TRBD1 (7 bases). Germline CDR1 reads MNHEY; CDR2 reads SMNVEV (reference sequence). Trimming pared 7 bases from V and 2 bases from J, leaving 12 bases between. CDR3 length: 14 amino acids. The CDR3: CASTRGTAYNEQFF. The CDR3 nucleotides are TGTGCCAGCACTCGGGGGACAGCCTACAATGAGCAGTTCTTC.

This clonotype was seen more than once but under ten times. This chain uses TRBV7-9 with TRBJ1-1; a weak D match, TRBD1 (5 bases). Germline V gene data show CDR1 as SEHNR and CDR2 as FQNEAQ (reference sequence). This CDR3 has 15 residues. The V gene lost 2 bases and the J gene lost 0 bases, with 10 bases spanning the gap. DNA for the CDR3: TGTGCCAGCAGCTTATTAGAGGGGATGAACACTGAAGCTTTCTTT. It is translated as CASSLLEGMNTEAFF. Combining the CDR3 with reference TRBV7-9 and TRBJ1-1 gives the whole variable domain DTGVSQNPRHKITKRGQNVTFRCDPISEHNRLYWYRQTLGQGPEFLTYFQNEAQLEKSRLLSDRFSAERPKGSFSTLEIQRTEQGDSAMYLCASSLLEGMNTEAFFGQGTRLTVV.

Regarding this clonotype: The CDR3 does not close with the conserved phenylalanine or tryptophan, likely indicating a read error. The chain has TRBV9 and TRBJ2-1; TRBD2 matches 11 bases. This CDR3 has 19 amino acids. CDR1 and CDR2 from the germline V gene are SGDLS and YYNGEE. With V trimmed by 4 bases and J by 7 bases, 19 bases remained unmatched. CDR3 in amino acids: CASSPRGSVAGGPKNEQFV. The CDR3 DNA sequence: TGTGCCAGCAGCCCCCGTGGTTCAGTAGCGGGGGGGCCCAAGAATGAGCAGTTCGTC.

This clonotype was recorded at least ten times. This chain joins TRBV7-2 and TRBJ2-7; either TRBD1 or TRBD2 may fit D (5 bases each). V gave up 3 bases and J gave up 2 bases, with 11 bases separating them. The CDR3 is 14 amino acids. Germline loops: CDR1 SGHTA, CDR2 FQGNSA. The CDR3 bases are TGTGCCAGCAGCTTCCGGGACGGAACCTACGAGCAGTACTTC. Residues: CASSFRDGTYEQYF.

The chain is built from TRBV20-1 and TRBJ2-5, with 7 bases matching TRBD2. The ends lost 3 bases at V and 4 bases at J; junction bases unmatched: 11. Germline V gene sequence: CDR1 DFQATT, CDR2 SNEGSKA (reference sequence). This CDR3 contains 15 residues. The CDR3 protein is CSASPFAGDPETQYF. Written as DNA, the CDR3 is TGCAGTGCTAGTCCATTCGCGGGGGACCCAGAGACCCAGTACTTC.

This clonotype was detected once. The rearrangement joins TRBV4-2 to TRBJ1-1; D call uncertain. V lost 5 bases to trimming and J lost 7 bases, with 17 bases between them. Germline CDR1 and CDR2: LGHNA and YNFKEQ. The CDR3 is made up of 14 amino acids. The CDR3 DNA sequence: TGTGCCAGCAGCGAAGCGTCAGTGGCTAGTGAAGCTTTCTTT. It translates to CASSEASVASEAFF.

This clonotype appeared a few times. The V and J genes are TRBV20-1 and TRBJ2-3; D gene ambiguous. Trimming stripped 3 bases from V and 0 bases from J, with 13 bases between. Germline V gene lookup returns CDR1 DFQATT and CDR2 SNEGSKA (reference sequence). The CDR3 has 15 residues. The CDR3 loop reads CSASRTLTSTDTQYF. For the CDR3, the DNA is TGCAGTGCTAGCCGTACACTTACTAGCACAGATACGCAGTATTTT.

This clonotype was counted only a few times. This sequence joins TRBV12-3 or TRBV12-4 and TRBJ2-7, with TRBD2 matching over 12 bases. The V segment lost 6 bases and the J segment 3 bases; nucleotides outside the gene matches: 6. CDR3 size: 15 residues. CDR3 sequence reads: CASSSLAGGLYEQYF. The CDR3 DNA follows: TGTGCCAGCAGCTCTCTAGCGGGGGGGCTCTACGAGCAGTACTTC.

V usage is TRBV11-2 and J usage is TRBJ1-2; TRBD1 matches 8 bases. The CDR3 is 16 amino acids. Per germline, CDR1 SGHAT and CDR2 FQNNGV. V lost 5 bases to trimming and J lost 5 bases; unmatched junction nucleotides: 13. The CDR3 loop reads CASSKGPGTGTYGYTF. CDR3 nucleotides: TGTGCCAGCAGCAAGGGACCCGGGACAGGAACTTATGGCTACACCTTC.

The chain recombines TRBV18 with TRBJ1-1, with 7 bases lining up with TRBD1. The CDR3 is 18 amino acids. V shed 2 bases and J 1 base; nucleotides not matched to a gene: 13. The germline V gene encodes CDR1 KGHSH and CDR2 LQKENI. This CDR3 is CASSPSWGQGGPNTEAFF. DNA for the CDR3: TGTGCCAGCTCACCATCGTGGGGGCAGGGGGGCCCGAACACTGAAGCTTTCTTT.

The table lists this clonotype with many counts. The V gene is TRBV12-3 or TRBV12-4, the J gene TRBJ1-5, with a weak D call TRBD1 (5 bases). The CDR3 totals 13 residues. V was cut by 3 bases and J by 7 bases, with 10 bases left in between. The CDR3 reads CASSFRERQPQHF. The CDR3 nucleotides are TGTGCCAGCAGTTTCAGGGAGCGACAGCCCCAGCATTTT.

This clonotype appeared many times. V is TRBV12-3 or TRBV12-4 and J is TRBJ2-1, with D unresolved. V dropped 5 bases and J dropped 7 bases, with 6 bases sitting between them. This CDR3 has 11 amino acids. The CDR3 sequence is CASSIRNEQFF. CDR3 bases: TGTGCCAGCAGTATCAGGAATGAGCAGTTCTTC.

This clonotype was detected a few times. The chain employs TRBV7-8 and TRBJ2-4; D remains ambiguous. Germline V CDR1 and CDR2: SGHVS, FQNEAQ. Trimming cost V 3 bases and J 6 bases, with 18 bases left between them. The CDR3 sequence is 16 residues long. The CDR3 protein is CASSLQSDLYVNIQYF. The DNA of the CDR3 is TGTGCCAGCAGCTTGCAGTCGGACCTTTATGTAAACATTCAGTACTTC.

This clonotype has at least ten counts. The rearrangement uses TRBV5-6 and TRBJ2-5; the D is unclear. Trimming removed 2 bases from V and 6 bases from J, with 11 bases in between. The CDR3 extends over 13 amino acids. CDR1 is SGHDT, CDR2 YYEEEE, per germline. CDR3 loop: CASSLPDGKTQYF. DNA of the CDR3: TGTGCCAGCAGCTTACCTGACGGAAAGACCCAGTACTTC.

The chain links TRBV7-8 to TRBJ2-1; no firm D call. CDR3 length equals 14 residues. Germline values: CDR1 SGHVS, CDR2 FQNEAQ. V was trimmed by 1 base and J by 3 bases, leaving 7 bases between them. The CDR3 sequence: CASSLVLGYNEQFF. The CDR3 DNA sequence: TGTGCCAGCAGCTTAGTGCTAGGCTACAATGAGCAGTTCTTC.

This clonotype was seen ten or more times. The rearrangement links TRBV7-2 to TRBJ1-2, with 9 bases fitting TRBD1. Per germline, CDR1 SGHTA and CDR2 FQGNSA. CDR3 length equals 12 residues. The J segment lost 6 bases and the V segment lost 6 bases, leaving 2 bases of the junction unmatched. The CDR3 sequence: CASSRTGDGYTF. As DNA, the CDR3 is TGTGCCAGCAGTCGGACAGGGGATGGCTACACCTTC.

This clonotype was found many times. The rearrangement joins TRBV7-2 to TRBJ2-5; D is possibly TRBD1 or TRBD2 (5 bases each). The CDR3 is 16 residues long. Germline V lookup: CDR1 SGHTA, CDR2 FQGNSA. V was clipped by 1 base and J by 2 bases, with 14 bases between them. The CDR3 sequence: CASSLEMGTGQETQYF. In DNA form, the CDR3 reads TGTGCCAGCAGCTTAGAGATGGGGACGGGTCAAGAGACCCAGTACTTC. The whole variable domain, filled in from reference TRBV7-2 and TRBJ2-5, reads GAGVSQSPSNKVTEKGKDVELRCDPISGHTALYWYRQSLGQGLEFLIYFQGNSAPDKSGLPSDRFSAERTGGSVSTLTIQRTQQEDSAVYLCASSLEMGTGQETQYFGPGTRLLVL.

At least ten counts were recorded for this clonotype. The chain joins TRBV29-1 to TRBJ1-1; a possible D gene is TRBD1 (5 bases). Germline V gene sequence: CDR1 SQVTM, CDR2 ANQGSEA. The CDR3 has 16 amino acids. Trimming shortened V by 0 bases and J by 5 bases, and 19 bases separated the two germline ends. The CDR3 loop is CSVEDWGLRGRTEAFF. The CDR3 coding sequence is TGCAGCGTTGAAGATTGGGGGTTACGCGGCAGGACTGAAGCTTTCTTT.

This clonotype was recorded at least ten times. V and J are TRBV12-3 or TRBV12-4 and TRBJ1-2; TRBD1 matches at 8 bases. V dropped 2 bases and J dropped 7; count of bases not matched to a gene: 3. The CDR3 has 13 residues. DNA for the CDR3: TGTGCCAGCAGTTTAAGACAGGGGCTTGGCTACACCTTC. Translated, it gives CASSLRQGLGYTF.

This clonotype was recorded once. The rearrangement uses TRBV5-6 and TRBJ2-7, with D perhaps TRBD1 (6 bases). This CDR3 spans 14 amino acids. Per germline, CDR1 SGHDT and CDR2 YYEEEE. The CDR3 spells CARSLSTGAYEQYV. DNA of the CDR3: TGTGCCAGGAGCTTATCGACAGGAGCCTACGAGCAGTACGTC.

The gene calls are TRBV7-3 and TRBJ1-1, with unresolved D. The V gene's germline CDR1 is SGHTA and CDR2 FQGTGA. Between the trimmed V and J ends, which lost 5 bases and 1 base, there was a span of 8 bases. The length of the CDR3 is 13 residues. CDR3 nucleotide sequence: TGTGCCAGCAGCGCCTTTAAGAACACTGAAGCTTTCTTT. This codes for CASSAFKNTEAFF.

The rearrangement links TRBV4-3 to TRBJ2-5; D gene unclear. V was shortened by 1 base and J by 5 bases, with 8 bases between the two germline ends. CDR1 and CDR2 from the germline V gene are LGHNA and YSLEER. CDR3 length equals 13 residues. This chain's CDR3 is CASSQARRETQYF. In DNA form, the CDR3 reads TGCGCCAGCAGCCAAGCTCGAAGGGAGACCCAGTACTTC.

At least ten counts were recorded for this clonotype. The chain recombines TRBV7-2 with TRBJ1-3, with D tentatively TRBD1 (5 bases). Per the germline V gene, CDR1 is SGHTA and CDR2 is FQGNSA. The ends were cut back, 3 bases at V and 4 bases at J, with 13 bases in the middle. The CDR3 covers 15 residues. The CDR3 here is CASSFIRVAGNTIYF. The CDR3 DNA sequence: TGTGCCAGCAGCTTCATCAGGGTGGCCGGAAACACCATATATTTT.

This clonotype was detected ten times or more. The V and J genes are TRBV6-1 and TRBJ1-1; D is possibly TRBD1 (6 bases). The CDR3 is 13 residues long. Germline-derived CDR1 and CDR2 are MNHNS and SASEGT. Trimming pared 4 bases from V and 9 bases from J, leaving 15 bases between. The CDR3 DNA follows: TGTGCCAGCAGTGCAGGGGCAGCTTATCAAGCTTTCTTT. As protein: CASSAGAAYQAFF.

The rearrangement joins TRBV28 to TRBJ2-5; 9 nucleotides match TRBD1. V shed 1 base and J 5 bases; nucleotides not matched to a gene: 11. From germline, CDR1 is MDHEN and CDR2 SYDVKM. The CDR3 covers 17 residues. In DNA form, the CDR3 reads TGTGCCAGCAGTTTATTAGGGGGACAGGGCCTGGGGGAGACCCAGTACTTC. Protein sequence: CASSLLGGQGLGETQYF.